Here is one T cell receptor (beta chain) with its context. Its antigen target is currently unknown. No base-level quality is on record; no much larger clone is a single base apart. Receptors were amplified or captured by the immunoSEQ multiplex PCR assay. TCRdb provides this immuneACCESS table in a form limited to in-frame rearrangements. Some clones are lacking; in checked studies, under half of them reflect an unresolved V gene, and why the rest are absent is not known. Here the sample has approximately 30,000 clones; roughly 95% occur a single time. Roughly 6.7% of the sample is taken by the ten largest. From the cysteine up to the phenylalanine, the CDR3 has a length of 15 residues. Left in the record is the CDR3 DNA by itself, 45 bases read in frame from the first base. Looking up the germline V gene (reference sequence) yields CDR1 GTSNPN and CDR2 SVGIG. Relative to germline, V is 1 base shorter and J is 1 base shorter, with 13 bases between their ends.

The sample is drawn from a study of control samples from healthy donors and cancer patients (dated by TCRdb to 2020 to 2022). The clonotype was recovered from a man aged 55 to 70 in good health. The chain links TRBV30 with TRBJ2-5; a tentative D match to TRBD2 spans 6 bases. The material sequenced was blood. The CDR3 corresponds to CAWSALGGPQETQYF. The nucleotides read TGTGCCTGGAGTGCCCTGGGGGGTCCCCAAGAGACCCAGTACTTC.